The 9 T cell receptor beta chains below were found in one sample sequenced in a study of human T cells and chemical hapten exposure. TCRdb called the RACE reads again in MiXCR, with one record for every CDR3 protein. Of over 150,000 distinct CDR3 sequences in the sample, about a quarter are singletons; the top ten hold around 2.3%. The time point: patch test 3, about 24 weeks after DPC sensitization. Treatment of the sample: therapeutic diphenylcyclopropenone sensitization with weekly scalp DPC. This sample comprised whole blood, obtained in connection with sensitization to the hapten diphenylcyclopropenone (DPC). The receptors derive from a young woman with alopecia areata. Some clones in this sample may be carry-over from other donors' samples.

This clonotype has more than one count but fewer than ten. The chain employs TRBV7-2 and TRBJ1-3, with 7 nucleotides matching TRBD1. There are 19 residues in the CDR3. Trimming removed 1 base from V and 2 bases from J; junction bases left unmatched: 14. From germline, CDR1 is SGHTA and CDR2 FQGNSA. CDR3 region: CASSLGGLDRVGPGNTIYF. CDR3 sequence (DNA): TGTGCCAGCAGCTTAGGGGGGTTAGACAGGGTTGGACCTGGAAACACCATATATTTT.

V is TRBV6-1 and J is TRBJ2-5; D remains ambiguous. This CDR3 has 15 residues. Germline V gene sequence: CDR1 MNHNS, CDR2 SASEGT. Trimming shortened V by 1 base and J by 1 base, and 10 bases separated the two germline ends. The CDR3 here is CASSEVWNFQETQYF. For the CDR3, the DNA is TGTGCCAGCAGTGAAGTCTGGAACTTCCAAGAGACCCAGTACTTC.

In its sample, this clonotype was seen a few times. The chain uses TRBV4-3 and TRBJ2-1, with no clear D. This CDR3 is built from 15 residues. Trimming left V 1 base short and J 8 bases short, with 15 bases between. Germline assignment: CDR1 LGHNA and CDR2 YSLEER. The CDR3 DNA follows: TGCGCCAGCAGCCAAGGAACTTCGCCACTCGATGAGCAGTTCTTC. Its protein product is CASSQGTSPLDEQFF.

The chain joins TRBV9 to TRBJ1-1, with a weak D call TRBD1 (5 bases). The V end lost 5 bases, the J end lost 6 bases, and 20 bases lay between the germline ends. The CDR3 extends over 15 amino acids. Germline V gene lookup returns CDR1 SGDLS and CDR2 YYNGEE. The CDR3, as DNA: TGTGCCAGCAGAAACCTCCGAGGCAGGGACCCTGAAGCTTTCTTT. This encodes CASRNLRGRDPEAFF. Complete variable domain (other parts from reference TRBV9 and TRBJ1-1): DSGVTQTPKHLITATGQRVTLRCSPRSGDLSVYWYQQSLDQGLQFLIQYYNGEERAKGNILERFSAQQFPDLHSELNLSSLELGDSALYFCASRNLRGRDPEAFFGQGTRLTVV.

V gene TRBV27 combines with J gene TRBJ1-5; D gene ambiguous. The CDR3 runs 12 residues. Germline CDR1 MNHEY, CDR2 SMNVEV (reference sequence). V was clipped by 2 bases and J by 9 bases, with 8 bases between them. CDR3 amino acids: CASSLEAAPQHF. CDR3 in DNA: TGTGCCAGCAGTTTAGAAGCCGCGCCCCAGCATTTT.

The chain joins TRBV9 to TRBJ1-1; 7 bases align to TRBD1. The CDR3 length is 15 residues. Unmatched junction bases numbered 11, after V lost 2 bases and J lost 7 bases. Per germline, CDR1 SGDLS and CDR2 YYNGEE. CDR3 sequence: CASSVRPTGRDEAFF. Here the CDR3 DNA reads TGTGCCAGCAGCGTCAGACCGACAGGGAGGGATGAAGCTTTCTTT.

This clonotype was seen a few times. This chain joins TRBV4-1 and TRBJ2-7; the D is unclear. Trimming cost V 1 base and J 3 bases, with 7 bases left between them. CDR3 length: 13 amino acids. Germline V gene sequence: CDR1 MGHRA, CDR2 YSYEKL. The CDR3 sequence is CASSQAPFYEQYF. The CDR3 region has the DNA TGCGCCAGCAGCCAAGCCCCATTCTACGAGCAGTACTTC.

The chain carries TRBV30 and TRBJ2-7; no clear D gene. CDR1 is GTSNPN, CDR2 SVGIG, per germline (reference sequence). V was trimmed by 0 bases and J by 5 bases, leaving 14 bases between them. The CDR3 runs to 14 residues. The CDR3 loop is CAWSVRVSFDEQYF. The CDR3, as DNA: TGTGCCTGGAGTGTACGGGTTAGTTTCGACGAGCAGTACTTC.

The CDR3 protein is CASSERLANTDTQYF. The CDR3 nucleotides read TGTGCCAGCAGTGAAAGGCTAGCGAACACAGATACGCAGTATTTT. The chain recombines TRBV6-1 with TRBJ2-3; D perhaps matches TRBD2 (6 bases). Trimming shortened V by 2 bases and J by 2 bases, and 11 bases separated the two germline ends. Germline CDR1 MNHNS, CDR2 SASEGT. The CDR3 covers 15 residues.